The rows below give T cell receptor beta chains drawn from one sample of a study of T cells expressing NK-cell markers. TCRdb reprocessed the 5' RACE reads and stores each CDR3 protein as one record, lacking DNA. The sample data list roughly 170,000 distinct CDR3 sequences. Sequences were obtained from blood T cells: a sorted CD56 or NKG2C T cell subset, CD4+ or CD8+ T cells, or bulk PBMC T cells (not recorded which). The receptors stem from a woman aged 18 to 75 in good health. Both conserved end residues are part of each CDR3.

v_call: TRBV6-5; cdr3_length: 12; j_call: TRBJ2-2; cdr3_aa: CASSYIAGELFF
v_call: TRBV29-1; cdr3_length: 14; j_call: TRBJ2-3; cdr3_aa: CSVATSSSTDTQYF
v_call: TRBV20-1; cdr3_length: 15; j_call: TRBJ2-1; cdr3_aa: CSARPGTSVYNEQFF
v_call: TRBV12-3/TRBV12-4; cdr3_length: 13; j_call: TRBJ1-1; cdr3_aa: CASSLSGSTEAFF
v_call: TRBV7-6; cdr3_length: 15; j_call: TRBJ2-1; cdr3_aa: CASSFGTSGFDEQFF
v_call: TRBV12-3/TRBV12-4; cdr3_length: 15; j_call: TRBJ1-2; cdr3_aa: CASSSTETRVYGYTF
v_call: TRBV6-1; cdr3_length: 13; j_call: TRBJ2-3; cdr3_aa: CASSGILGDTQYF
v_call: TRBV5-1; cdr3_length: 18; j_call: TRBJ2-7; cdr3_aa: CASSYSPPARKEPYEQYF
v_call: TRBV7-8; cdr3_length: 11; j_call: TRBJ2-7; cdr3_aa: CASRNRDSEDF
v_call: TRBV10-3; cdr3_length: 14; j_call: TRBJ2-7; cdr3_aa: CAISEDNSSHEQYF
v_call: TRBV7-8; cdr3_length: 15; j_call: TRBJ1-2; cdr3_aa: CASSLETGWNYGYTF
v_call: TRBV20-1; cdr3_length: 15; j_call: TRBJ1-2; cdr3_aa: CSASEFGTGGIGYTF